These 23 T cell receptor beta chains share one sample of origin, sequenced in a study of cytomegalovirus exposure and HLA in healthy donors. PCR used 60 Vbeta primers and 13 Jbeta primers. Sequencing was performed with immunoSEQ multiplex PCR; in TCRdb, only in-frame clones are kept and a portion is missing. The table records around 140,000 clones, about 61% of them present only once. Material for sequencing was PBMCs. The receptors were gathered from a male donor in good health and CMV-seronegative.

V is TRBV14 and J is TRBJ1-1; D is unresolved. V was cut by 3 bases and J by 5 bases, with 13 bases left in between. The length of the CDR3 is 14 residues. The germline gives CDR1 SGHDN, CDR2 FVKESK. CDR3 in amino acids: CASSHLQINTEAFF. In DNA form, the CDR3 reads TGTGCCAGCAGCCACTTACAGATTAATACTGAAGCTTTCTTT.

This clone came up a few times. The gene calls are TRBV5-5 and TRBJ2-7; the match to TRBD1 covers 8 bases. CDR3 length equals 14 residues. Trimming removed 2 bases from V and 0 bases from J; junction bases left unmatched: 1. CDR1 is SGHKS, CDR2 YYEKEE, per germline (reference sequence). The CDR3 DNA reads as TGTGCCAGCAGCTTACAGGGGGGCTCCTACGAGCAGTACTTC. Protein sequence: CASSLQGGSYEQYF.

This clone showed up just a few times. The chain links TRBV7-6 to TRBJ2-1; 7 bases map to TRBD2. The germline gives CDR1 SGHVS, CDR2 FNYEAQ. V was clipped by 1 base and J by 3 bases; unmatched bases: 6. This CDR3 contains 16 residues. The DNA of the CDR3 is TGTGCCAGCAGCTTAGGGGCCGGGACTAACTACAATGAGCAGTTCTTC. This codes for CASSLGAGTNYNEQFF.

The chain uses TRBV2 and TRBJ2-3, with TRBD2 identical over 9 bases. Germline trimming cut 6 bases from V and 6 bases from J; bases unmatched to any gene: 7. Germline V gives CDR1 SNHLY, CDR2 FYNNEI. The CDR3 runs to 14 residues. CDR3: CASSSSGVPDTQYF. The CDR3 nucleotides are TGTGCCAGCAGCTCTAGCGGGGTCCCGGATACGCAGTATTTT.

The chain has TRBV6-5 and TRBJ2-5, with 11 nucleotides matching TRBD2. Germline V lookup: CDR1 MNHEY, CDR2 SVGAGI. The J segment lost 2 bases and the V segment lost 6 bases, leaving 5 bases of the junction unmatched. The CDR3 loop spans 15 amino acids. The CDR3 bases are TGTGCCAGCAGCTCCGGGACTAGCGGACAAGAGACCCAGTACTTC. Its translation is CASSSGTSGQETQYF.

The chain is built from TRBV29-1 and TRBJ2-7; perhaps TRBD1 as D (5 bases). CDR1 and CDR2 (germline): SQVTM, ANQGSEA. This CDR3 is 14 amino acids long. V was clipped by 0 bases and J by 3 bases, with 12 bases between them. The DNA of the CDR3 is TGCAGCGTTGAAGATGGTCAGGGCCTCTACGAGCAGTACTTC. Residues: CSVEDGQGLYEQYF.

V and J are TRBV7-2 and TRBJ1-1; tentative D call: TRBD1 (5 bases). V gave up 2 bases and J gave up 1 base, with 8 bases separating them. CDR3 size: 14 residues. Germline loops: CDR1 SGHTA, CDR2 FQGNSA. The CDR3 spells CASSLQGRNTEAFF. The CDR3 nucleotides read TGTGCCAGCAGCTTACAGGGAAGGAACACTGAAGCTTTCTTT.

This chain joins TRBV10-3 and TRBJ1-1; D gene uncertain. The CDR3 is made up of 13 amino acids. Per the germline V gene, CDR1 is ENHRY and CDR2 is SYGVKD. Between the trimmed V and J ends, which lost 10 bases and 6 bases, there was a span of 18 bases. For the CDR3, the DNA is TGTGCCACCCGGGGATCTGTGCTTGCTGAAGCTTTCTTT. This gives the protein CATRGSVLAEAFF.

The chain is built from TRBV28 and TRBJ2-3; D uncertain. The CDR3 has 13 residues. Per the germline V gene, CDR1 is MDHEN and CDR2 is SYDVKM. Trimming shortened V by 6 bases and J by 11 bases, and 18 bases separated the two germline ends. CDR3 DNA sequence: TGTGCCAGCAGAACATTCCGCACAAGTAAGCAGTATTTT. This codes for CASRTFRTSKQYF.

The chain couples TRBV28 to TRBJ1-5; tentative D call: TRBD1 (6 bases). Per germline, CDR1 MDHEN and CDR2 SYDVKM. CDR3 length equals 16 residues. V gave up 6 bases and J gave up 0 bases, with 15 bases separating them. For the CDR3, the DNA is TGTGCCAGCAGCCGACAACAGGGTTATAGCAATCAGCCCCAGCATTTT. Protein product: CASSRQQGYSNQPQHF.

A remark on this clone: Since no conserved phenylalanine or tryptophan closes the CDR3, a read error is the likely cause. The V gene is TRBV10-1, the J gene TRBJ2-7; D might be TRBD2 (6 bases). Germline V gene data show CDR1 as WNHNN and CDR2 as SYGVQD (reference sequence). Trimming cost V 0 bases and J 5 bases, with 14 bases left between them. The CDR3 runs 15 residues. The CDR3 DNA reads as TGCGCCAGCAGTGAGTCGGGGGGAAGAACGGACGAGCAGTACCTC. This translates into CASSESGGRTDEQYL.

This clone was seen once. The V gene is TRBV4-3, the J gene TRBJ1-4; weak D call: TRBD1 (5 bases). CDR3 length: 15 amino acids. With 0 bases removed from V and 3 bases from J, the gap between germline ends came to 8 bases. In germline, CDR1 is LGHNA, CDR2 YSLEER. As DNA, the CDR3 is TGCGCCAGCAGCCAAGACAGGGCTCCTAATGAAAAACTGTTTTTT. Its protein product is CASSQDRAPNEKLFF.

This clone was recorded a few times. The rearrangement joins TRBV7-9 to TRBJ2-3; 9 bases align to TRBD2. V was clipped by 4 bases and J by 4 bases; unmatched bases: 6. The germline V gene has CDR1 SEHNR and CDR2 FQNEAQ (reference sequence). The CDR3 is 15 residues long. The CDR3 region is CASSSRAGGPDTQYF. The CDR3 nucleotides are TGTGCCAGCAGCTCTCGGGCGGGGGGGCCAGATACGCAGTATTTT.

The rearrangement uses TRBV30 and TRBJ1-4; no reliable D call. Germline-derived CDR1 and CDR2 are GTSNPN and SVGIG (reference sequence). Trimming left V 5 bases short and J 8 bases short, with 18 bases between. This CDR3 region has 14 residues. The CDR3 sequence: CAWAASPVGEKLFF. CDR3 in DNA: TGTGCCTGGGCGGCATCCCCGGTTGGGGAAAAACTGTTTTTT.

Turning to this clone: The junction departs from the called germline gene at one end, perhaps through a read error. This chain connects TRBV7-7 to TRBJ2-3, with 8 bases aligning to TRBD2. CDR3 length: 20 residues. In germline, CDR1 is SSHAT, CDR2 FNYEAQ (reference sequence). CDR3 in amino acids: CASSSHCPAGDSSSTDTQYF. CDR3 sequence (DNA): TGTGCTAGCAGCTCCCACTGTCCAGCGGGGGACTCTTCTAGCACAGATACGCAGTATTTT.

CDR3 amino acids: CASSVYEQYF. In DNA, the CDR3 is TGTGCCAGCAGTGTTTACGAGCAGTACTTC. This rearrangement joins TRBV2 to TRBJ2-5; D gene uncertain. With the DNA end fitting TRBJ2-7 better, the J assignment may be wrong. Germline loops: CDR1 SNHLY, CDR2 FYNNEI. This CDR3 has 10 amino acids.

The rearrangement uses TRBV30 and TRBJ1-4; tentatively, D is TRBD1 (5 bases). The CDR3 extends over 14 amino acids. V lost 0 bases to trimming and J lost 3 bases, with 8 bases between them. Germline assignment: CDR1 GTSNPN and CDR2 SVGIG (reference sequence). CDR3 in DNA: TGTGCCTGGAGTGTGGGGCTACCTAATGAAAAACTGTTTTTT. Its protein is CAWSVGLPNEKLFF.

The chain links TRBV10-3 to TRBJ1-5; D gene uncertain. The V gene lost 4 bases and the J gene lost 3 bases, with 7 bases spanning the gap. Germline V gives CDR1 ENHRY, CDR2 SYGVKD. The length of the CDR3 is 13 residues. CDR3 DNA sequence: TGTGCCATCAGTGGGAGGGACAATCAGCCCCAGCATTTT. Its protein product is CAISGRDNQPQHF.

This clone was recorded a few times. The chain links TRBV25-1 to TRBJ1-2; 8 nucleotides align to TRBD1. This CDR3 comprises 17 residues. J gave up 1 base and V 1 base, and 8 bases lay outside the gene matches. Germline CDR1 is MGHDK and CDR2 is SYGVNS. CDR3 residues: CASSESATDRGNYGYTF. The CDR3 coding sequence is TGTGCCAGCAGTGAATCGGCGACCGACAGGGGTAACTATGGCTACACCTTC.

This clone was seen a few times. The gene calls are TRBV6-1 and TRBJ2-3; possibly TRBD2 for D (5 bases). Germline V gene sequence: CDR1 MNHNS, CDR2 SASEGT. Trimming took 6 bases from V and 4 from J, leaving 11 bases between them. The CDR3 consists of 13 residues. CDR3 sequence: CASRETIADTQYF. As DNA, the CDR3 is TGTGCCAGCAGGGAGACTATTGCAGATACGCAGTATTTT.

This chain uses TRBV7-9 with TRBJ1-1, with 7 bases matching TRBD1. This CDR3 has 14 amino acids. Germline lookup yields CDR1 SEHNR and CDR2 FQNEAQ (reference sequence). Trimming at V came to 2 bases and at J to 5 bases, leaving 5 bases not matched to a gene. CDR3 bases: TGTGCCAGCAGCTTATACAGGGGAACGACTGAAGCTTTCTTT. Protein: CASSLYRGTTEAFF.

This sequence joins TRBV15 and TRBJ2-3; the match to TRBD2 covers 10 bases. Trimming took 3 bases from V and 8 from J; bases not matched to a gene: 11. The length of the CDR3 is 16 residues. CDR1 and CDR2 (germline): LNHNV, YYDKDF (reference sequence). CDR3 residues: CATSRPTSGVEGTQYF. Here the CDR3 DNA reads TGTGCCACCAGCAGGCCAACTAGCGGGGTCGAGGGTACGCAGTATTTT.

This clone was counted only a few times. The chain carries TRBV6-1 and TRBJ2-7; 8 bases line up with TRBD1. V was clipped by 4 bases and J by 0 bases; unmatched bases: 5. CDR1 and CDR2 from the germline V gene are MNHNS and SASEGT. The CDR3 length is 15 residues. The CDR3 protein is CASSVRDRLSYEQYF. The DNA of the CDR3 is TGTGCCAGCAGTGTCCGGGACAGGCTCTCCTACGAGCAGTACTTC.